Each of the 27 T cell receptor beta chains below was sequenced from the same sample in a study of blood T cells in healthy people across ages. Then a second PCR, running roughly 6 to 12 cycles, was carried out with a sample-barcoded 5' primer and a J-beta primer mix. MiXCR was run by TCRdb on the 5' RACE reads, yielding one entry per CDR3 protein. The top ten hold approximately 2.1% of the sample, which has under 2,000,000 distinct CDR3 sequences, about 50% seen once. Sequencing was done on a sample of blood. Receptors were obtained from a woman aged 40 to 50 in good health.

The chain recombines TRBV5-1 with TRBJ2-5; 9 nucleotides agree with TRBD1. Germline assignment: CDR1 SGHRS and CDR2 YFSETQ. The CDR3 length is 16 residues. V lost 3 bases, J lost 0 bases, and 6 bases stayed unmatched. CDR3 residues: CASSWRTGEYQETQYF. The DNA for the CDR3 is TGCGCCAGCAGCTGGAGGACAGGGGAATACCAAGAGACCCAGTACTTC.

In its sample, this clonotype was seen a few times. The chain couples TRBV12-3 or TRBV12-4 to TRBJ2-5, with 7 bases fitting TRBD2. The CDR3 covers 14 residues. The V and J ends lost 3 bases and 4 bases, in that order; junction bases with no gene match: 5. In DNA, the CDR3 is TGTGCCAGCAGTTTCACGACTAGCCGAGAGACCCAGTACTTC. This gives the protein CASSFTTSRETQYF.

The chain is built from TRBV5-1 and TRBJ2-1; a possible D gene is TRBD2 (5 bases). Trimming removed 1 base at V and 8 bases at J, with 16 bases between. Germline CDR1 is SGHRS and CDR2 is YFSETQ. The CDR3 covers 15 residues. The CDR3 region is CASSLNLAGKDEQFF. Written as DNA, the CDR3 is TGCGCCAGCAGCTTGAATCTAGCCGGCAAAGATGAGCAGTTCTTC.

The chain couples TRBV28 to TRBJ1-2; TRBD1 agrees at 9 bases. V lost 6 bases, J lost 4 bases, and 9 bases stayed unmatched. CDR3 length: 15 amino acids. CDR1 and CDR2 from the germline V gene are MDHEN and SYDVKM. CDR3 in DNA: TGTGCCAGCAGATTACCGGGACAGGGCCGCTATGGCTACACCTTC. Encoded protein: CASRLPGQGRYGYTF.

The J gene is TRBJ2-1, the V gene TRBV9; either TRBD1 or TRBD2 may supply D (5 bases each). V shed 1 base and J shed 0 bases, with 11 bases lying between them. The germline CDR1 and CDR2 sequences are SGDLS and YYNGEE. The CDR3 length is 16 residues. CDR3 nucleotides: TGTGCCAGCAGCGTACTCGGGGCGTCCTCCTACAATGAGCAGTTCTTC. Translated, it gives CASSVLGASSYNEQFF.

This clonotype showed up many times. The CDR3 region is CASSYLQGYEQYF. The DNA of the CDR3 is TGTGCCAGCAGTTACCTACAGGGCTACGAGCAGTACTTC. This chain links TRBV6-5 with TRBJ2-7, with D maybe TRBD1 (6 bases). V was cut by 2 bases and J by 3 bases, with 8 bases left in between. Per germline, CDR1 MNHEY and CDR2 SVGAGI. This CDR3 has 13 residues.

This clonotype appeared a single time. The rearrangement uses TRBV25-1 and TRBJ1-2; the D gene is possibly TRBD1 (6 bases). The CDR3 is 15 residues long. Germline assignment: CDR1 MGHDK and CDR2 SYGVNS. V was cut by 3 bases and J by 4 bases, with 15 bases left in between. The CDR3, as DNA: TGTGCCAGCAGTGATCGAGGGGGGAGCGTCTATGGCTACACCTTC. This gives the protein CASSDRGGSVYGYTF.

This chain connects TRBV6-5 to TRBJ2-4; 9 positions match TRBD1. The CDR3 runs to 14 residues. The germline CDR1 and CDR2 sequences are MNHEY and SVGAGI. Trimming at V came to 6 bases and at J to 13 bases, leaving 13 bases not matched to a gene. The CDR3 DNA reads as TGTGCCAGCAGGGGACAGGGCAAGCCCTACGGGCAGTACTTC. Translating gives CASRGQGKPYGQYF.

The chain is built from TRBV6-2 or TRBV6-3 and TRBJ2-2, with unresolved D. Per germline, CDR1 MNHEY and CDR2 SVGEGT. V gave up 1 base and J gave up 5 bases, with 11 bases separating them. The CDR3 extends over 15 amino acids. CDR3 nucleotides: TGTGCCAGCAGTTACTATATGGAAGGTACCGGGGAGCTGTTTTTT. Translation: CASSYYMEGTGELFF.

The chain joins TRBV4-2 to TRBJ1-1; D perhaps matches TRBD1 (6 bases). Trimming removed 2 bases at V and 7 bases at J, with 11 bases between. This CDR3 has 13 amino acids. CDR1 and CDR2 (germline): LGHNA, YNFKEQ. As DNA, the CDR3 is TGTGCCAGCAGCCAACGGACAGAATTTGAAGCTTTCTTT. It yields the protein CASSQRTEFEAFF.

This sequence joins TRBV5-5 and TRBJ2-7; TRBD1 agrees at 7 bases. The J segment lost 3 bases and the V segment lost 0 bases, leaving 6 bases of the junction unmatched. The CDR3 is 15 residues long. Germline values: CDR1 SGHKS, CDR2 YYEKEE (reference sequence). The CDR3 bases are TGTGCCAGCAGCTTGGTGACAGGGACCCACTACGAGCAGTACTTC. Its translation is CASSLVTGTHYEQYF. Filled out from reference TRBV5-5 and TRBJ2-7, the complete variable domain reads DAGVTQSPTHLIKTRGQQVTLRCSPISGHKSVSWYQQVLGQGPQFIFQYYEKEERGRGNFPDRFSARQFPNYSSELNVNALLLGDSALYLCASSLVTGTHYEQYFGPGTRLTVT.

V usage is TRBV7-3 and J usage is TRBJ2-3; TRBD2 agrees at 16 bases. CDR1 is SGHTA and CDR2 is FQGTGA in the germline V gene. The CDR3 totals 17 residues. V trimming: 1 base; J trimming: 9 bases; junction bases outside the gene matches: 7. The CDR3 region is CASSLMGTSGGAWTQYF. CDR3 nucleotide sequence: TGTGCCAGCAGCTTAATGGGGACTAGCGGGGGGGCTTGGACGCAGTATTTT.

This clonotype was counted once. DNA of the CDR3: TGTGCCAGCAGCTTGGCCCGTCGACTAGCGGGTGGAGGAGGGGAGACCCAGTACTTC. This encodes CASSLARRLAGGGGETQYF. The chain employs TRBV7-2 and TRBJ2-5, with 10 bases matching TRBD2. Trimming removed 3 bases from V and 5 bases from J; junction bases left unmatched: 18. The CDR3 spans 19 residues. CDR1 SGHTA and CDR2 FQGNSA come from the germline V gene. The whole variable domain, filled in from reference TRBV7-2 and TRBJ2-5, reads GAGVSQSPSNKVTEKGKDVELRCDPISGHTALYWYRQSLGQGLEFLIYFQGNSAPDKSGLPSDRFSAERTGGSVSTLTIQRTQQEDSAVYLCASSLARRLAGGGGETQYFGPGTRLLVL.

The rearrangement links TRBV20-1 to TRBJ2-7, with D unresolved. The closer fit of TRBJ2-5 to the DNA end suggests the J call may be wrong. Germline-derived CDR1 and CDR2 are DFQATT and SNEGSKA (reference sequence). This CDR3 has 16 residues. CDR3 loop: CSAYHLHPASGETQYF. The CDR3 DNA sequence: TGCAGTGCTTACCACCTCCATCCCGCGAGTGGAGAGACCCAGTACTTC.

The chain couples TRBV2 to TRBJ2-1; 8 bases fit TRBD1. Looked up from germline, CDR1 is SNHLY and CDR2 is FYNNEI. V was clipped by 8 bases and J by 10 bases; unmatched bases: 13. This CDR3 spans 14 amino acids. CDR3 sequence: CASRQEGQALEQFF. The CDR3 nucleotides read TGTGCCAGCCGTCAGGAGGGACAGGCCTTAGAGCAGTTCTTC.

This clonotype occurred a few times. The rearrangement uses TRBV7-2 and TRBJ2-1, with 9 bases aligning to TRBD2. The CDR3 has 14 residues. Looked up from germline, CDR1 is SGHTA and CDR2 is FQGNSA. The V gene end was trimmed by 5 bases and the J gene end by 9 bases; junction bases not matched to a gene: 8. The CDR3 loop reads CASSRGTSFSEQFF. The DNA for the CDR3 is TGTGCCAGCAGCCGTGGGACTAGCTTTAGTGAGCAGTTCTTC.

Only a few counts were recorded for this clonotype. The V call is TRBV5-1, the J call TRBJ2-3; D may be TRBD2 (5 bases). The CDR3 length is 15 residues. Germline V gives CDR1 SGHRS, CDR2 YFSETQ. The germline V and J ends were trimmed by 0 bases and 2 bases, with 10 bases remaining between them. The CDR3: CASSLVGSYTDTQYF. The CDR3 DNA is TGCGCCAGCAGCTTGGTGGGGAGCTACACAGATACGCAGTATTTT. Full variable domain (outside the CDR3, taken from reference TRBV5-1 and TRBJ2-3): KAGVTQTPRYLIKTRGQQVTLSCSPISGHRSVSWYQQTPGQGLQFLFEYFSETQRNKGNFPGRFSGRQFSNSRSEMNVSTLELGDSALYLCASSLVGSYTDTQYFGPGTRLTVL.

This clonotype was seen a few times. The chain has TRBV29-1 and TRBJ2-3, with 14 bases identical to TRBD2. After removal of 1 base from V and 4 bases from J, the junction contained 7 bases not matched to a gene. CDR1 SQVTM and CDR2 ANQGSEA come from the germline V gene. This CDR3 has 17 amino acids. The CDR3 protein is CSVEGRTSGGPPDTQYF. For the CDR3, the DNA is TGCAGCGTTGAAGGAAGGACTAGCGGGGGGCCCCCAGATACGCAGTATTTT.

This chain connects TRBV20-1 to TRBJ1-2, with D perhaps matching TRBD1 (5 bases). The CDR3 is 12 amino acids. Germline V gene lookup returns CDR1 DFQATT and CDR2 SNEGSKA (reference sequence). V was clipped by 6 bases and J by 6 bases, with 14 bases between them. CDR3 region: CSAIAGGDGYTF. For the CDR3, the DNA is TGCAGTGCCATAGCCGGGGGGGATGGCTACACCTTC.

This sequence joins TRBV7-2 and TRBJ1-6; TRBD1 aligns across 10 bases. This CDR3 has 16 amino acids. The germline CDR1 and CDR2 sequences are SGHTA and FQGNSA. V was pared by 2 bases and J by 10 bases, with 8 bases of the junction left unmatched. CDR3 DNA: TGTGCCAGCAGCTTATATGGGGGACAGGGGCGCTCACCCCTCCACTTT. Protein sequence: CASSLYGGQGRSPLHF. Based on the CDR3 plus reference TRBV7-2 and TRBJ1-6, the full variable domain is GAGVSQSPSNKVTEKGKDVELRCDPISGHTALYWYRQSLGQGLEFLIYFQGNSAPDKSGLPSDRFSAERTGGSVSTLTIQRTQQEDSAVYLCASSLYGGQGRSPLHFGNGTRLTVT.

The rearrangement joins TRBV29-1 to TRBJ2-7, with D perhaps matching TRBD2 (6 bases). The CDR3 is made up of 14 amino acids. Germline lookup yields CDR1 SQVTM and CDR2 ANQGSEA. Trimming left V 4 bases short and J 4 bases short, with 17 bases between. The CDR3 coding sequence is TGCAGCGTTGGGGGCTCGGGACTCTTTTACGAGCAGTACTTC. Translation: CSVGGSGLFYEQYF.

This clonotype was counted a few times. This chain joins TRBV9 and TRBJ2-3; D is possibly TRBD2 (7 bases). Germline V lookup: CDR1 SGDLS, CDR2 YYNGEE. The CDR3 runs 16 residues. Trimming took off 0 bases at V and 2 bases at J, with 13 bases between the two ends. CDR3 sequence reads: CASSVEGGPNTDTQYF. CDR3 DNA sequence: TGTGCCAGCAGCGTAGAGGGGGGGCCTAACACAGATACGCAGTATTTT.

The rearrangement links TRBV20-1 to TRBJ1-5, with D uncertain. V gave up 0 bases and J gave up 5 bases, with 5 bases separating them. Germline V gene sequence: CDR1 DFQATT, CDR2 SNEGSKA (reference sequence). The CDR3 spans 12 residues. DNA for the CDR3: TGCAGTGCTAGAGATGTGGATCAGCCCCAGCATTTT. This gives the protein CSARDVDQPQHF.

The chain joins TRBV27 to TRBJ2-5; 12 bases align to TRBD2. The length of the CDR3 is 17 residues. J lost 1 base, V lost 3 bases, and 6 bases had no gene match. Germline CDR1 reads MNHEY; CDR2 reads SMNVEV (reference sequence). The CDR3 loop reads CASSFRGLAGLQETQYF. The CDR3 coding sequence is TGTGCCAGCAGTTTCCGCGGACTAGCGGGGCTCCAAGAGACCCAGTACTTC.

The genes are TRBV20-1 and TRBJ2-5, with TRBD1 matching 8 bases. The germline V gene has CDR1 DFQATT and CDR2 SNEGSKA (reference sequence). CDR3 length equals 16 residues. Trimming removed 2 bases from V and 1 base from J; junction bases left unmatched: 9. CDR3 nucleotides: TGCAGTGCTAGATTACAGACAGGGGCCCTCCAAGAGACCCAGTACTTC. This codes for CSARLQTGALQETQYF.

This clonotype was observed a handful of times. The chain couples TRBV7-8 to TRBJ2-7, with D possibly TRBD2 on 5 matching bases. The CDR3 has 16 amino acids. V lost 5 bases and J 0 bases, leaving 17 bases between the germline ends. Germline CDR1 and CDR2: SGHVS and FQNEAQ. CDR3 amino acids: CASSERRQRSSYEQYF. In DNA form, the CDR3 reads TGTGCCAGCAGCGAAAGGCGGCAGCGGAGCTCCTACGAGCAGTACTTC.

CDR3 amino acids: CASSEHTDYTF. CDR3 DNA sequence: TGTGCCAGCAGTGAACATACGGACTACACCTTC. The genes are TRBV25-1 and TRBJ1-2, with D unresolved. Trimming removed 2 bases at V and 10 bases at J, with 8 bases between. Germline assignment: CDR1 MGHDK and CDR2 SYGVNS. The CDR3 covers 11 residues.